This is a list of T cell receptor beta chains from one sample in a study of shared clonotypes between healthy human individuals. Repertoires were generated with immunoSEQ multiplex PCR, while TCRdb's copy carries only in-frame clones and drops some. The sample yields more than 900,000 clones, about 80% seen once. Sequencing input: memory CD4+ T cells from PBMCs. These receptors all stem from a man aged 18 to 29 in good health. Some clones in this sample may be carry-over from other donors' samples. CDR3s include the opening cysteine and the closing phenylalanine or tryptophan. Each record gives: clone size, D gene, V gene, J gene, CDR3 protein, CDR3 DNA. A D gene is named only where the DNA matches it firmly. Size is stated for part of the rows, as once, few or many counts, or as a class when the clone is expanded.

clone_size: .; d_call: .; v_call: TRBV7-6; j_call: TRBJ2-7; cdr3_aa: CATHYVGAREQYF; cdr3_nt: TGTGCCACCCACTACGTCGGGGCGCGAGAGCAGTACTTC
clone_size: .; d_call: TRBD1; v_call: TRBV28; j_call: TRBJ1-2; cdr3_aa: CASRATQGDTWYGYTF; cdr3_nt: TGTGCCAGCCGTGCAACGCAGGGGGACACTTGGTATGGCTACACCTTC
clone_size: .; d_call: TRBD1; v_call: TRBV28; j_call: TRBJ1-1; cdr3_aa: CASSSLRAGGTEAFF; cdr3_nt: TGTGCCAGCAGTTCTCTGAGGGCAGGGGGCACTGAAGCTTTCTTT
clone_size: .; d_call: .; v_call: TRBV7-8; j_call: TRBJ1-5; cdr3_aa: CASSLAGGPQHF; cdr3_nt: TGTGCCAGCAGCTTAGCGGGGGGACCCCAGCATTTT
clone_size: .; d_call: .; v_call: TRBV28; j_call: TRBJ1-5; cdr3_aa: CASSLSGAGNQPQHF; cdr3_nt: TGTGCCAGCAGTTTATCAGGGGCGGGCAATCAGCCCCAGCATTTT
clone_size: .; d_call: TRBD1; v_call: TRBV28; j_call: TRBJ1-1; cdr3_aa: CASSLLGTGDLHTEAFF; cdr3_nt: TGTGCCAGCAGTTTATTAGGGACAGGGGATCTGCACACTGAAGCTTTCTTT
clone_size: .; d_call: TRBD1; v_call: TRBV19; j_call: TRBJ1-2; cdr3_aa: CASRTAGTAPVGYTF; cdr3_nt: TGTGCCAGTAGGACTGCCGGGACAGCGCCTGTCGGCTACACCTTC
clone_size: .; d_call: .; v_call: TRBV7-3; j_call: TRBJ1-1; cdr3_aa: CASSLDPNTEAFF; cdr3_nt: TGTGCCAGCAGCTTAGACCCCAACACTGAAGCTTTCTTT
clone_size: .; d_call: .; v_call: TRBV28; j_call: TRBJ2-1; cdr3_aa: CASRDTSLSSYNEQFF; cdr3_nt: TGTGCCAGCAGGGATACTAGTCTGAGCTCCTACAATGAGCAGTTCTTC
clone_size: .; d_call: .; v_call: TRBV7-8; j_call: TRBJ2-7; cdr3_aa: CASSFSQAYEQYF; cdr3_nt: TGTGCCAGCAGCTTTTCCCAGGCCTACGAGCAGTACTTC
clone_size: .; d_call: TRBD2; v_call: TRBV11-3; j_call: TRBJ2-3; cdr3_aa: CASSLSSGTPDTQYF; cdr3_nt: TGTGCCAGCAGCTTAAGTAGCGGGACCCCAGATACGCAGTATTTT
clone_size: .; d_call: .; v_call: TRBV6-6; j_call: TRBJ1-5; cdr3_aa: CASTDGDQPQHF; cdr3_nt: TGTGCCAGCACCGACGGGGATCAGCCCCAGCATTTT
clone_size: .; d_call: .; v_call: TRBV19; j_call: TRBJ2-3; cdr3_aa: CASMARKTGLTDTQYF; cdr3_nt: TGTGCCAGTATGGCCCGAAAAACAGGGCTCACAGATACGCAGTATTTT
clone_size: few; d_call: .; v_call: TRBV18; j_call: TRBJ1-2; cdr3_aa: CASSPRGANYGYTF; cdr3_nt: TGTGCCAGCTCACCACGGGGCGCAAACTATGGCTACACCTTC
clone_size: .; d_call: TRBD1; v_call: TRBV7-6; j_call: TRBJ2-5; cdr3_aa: CASSLRTGGGQETQYF; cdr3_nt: TGTGCCAGCAGCTTAAGGACAGGGGGGGGACAAGAGACCCAGTACTTC
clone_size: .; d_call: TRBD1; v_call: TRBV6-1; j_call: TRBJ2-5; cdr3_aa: CASSDGLQGVGIETQYF; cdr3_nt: TGTGCCAGCAGTGATGGGCTCCAGGGGGTGGGGATAGAGACCCAGTACTTC